These 14 T cell receptor beta chains came from one sample sequenced in a study (dated by TCRdb to 2016 to 2017). Library construction relied on RT-PCR. Sequencing instrument: Illumina MiSeq. TCRdb handled the public reads itself, with Q25 trimming in fastp and clone calling in MiXCR, and kept productive beta chains. Each entry merges the rows of one CDR3 protein and shows their most common DNA and genes. In all, the sample holds more than 550,000 distinct CDR3 sequences, and 14% of those were seen once. The leading ten clones occupy roughly 4% of the sample. The source material was memory CD4+ T cells from blood. These receptor sequences come from a female donor in good health, serving as a healthy control.

The chain links TRBV11-2 to TRBJ2-3; D remains unclear. Germline assignment: CDR1 SGHAT and CDR2 FQNNGV. Trimming stripped 5 bases from V and 1 base from J, with 16 bases between. CDR3 length: 16 amino acids. The CDR3 protein is CASSPLGGGGTDTQYF. CDR3 in DNA: TGTGCCAGCAGCCCCCTCGGTGGCGGAGGCACAGATACGCAGTATTTT.

This clonotype came up many times. The CDR3 DNA is TGTGCCATCAGTGACGGCACCAATGAAAAACTGTTTTTT. This encodes CAISDGTNEKLFF. The rearrangement links TRBV10-3 to TRBJ1-4; D not certain. The germline V and J ends were trimmed by 3 bases and 5 bases, with 7 bases remaining between them. This CDR3 is built from 13 residues. CDR1 is ENHRY and CDR2 is SYGVKD in the germline V gene.

This clonotype has ten or more counts. This sequence joins TRBV20-1 and TRBJ2-1; the D gene is possibly TRBD2 (6 bases). Between the trimmed V and J ends, which lost 6 bases and 7 bases, there was a span of 13 bases. Germline lookup yields CDR1 DFQATT and CDR2 SNEGSKA (reference sequence). The length of the CDR3 is 12 residues. The CDR3 loop is CSARPLANEQFF. The CDR3 DNA is TGCAGTGCGAGACCGCTAGCGAATGAGCAGTTCTTC.

This clonotype appeared a few times. DNA of the CDR3: TGTGCCAGCACCACCGGGACGGTCCCCTACGAGCAGTACTTC. It specifies CASTTGTVPYEQYF. The genes are TRBV6-1 and TRBJ2-7; D may correspond to TRBD1 or TRBD2 (5 bases each). V gave up 7 bases and J gave up 2 bases, with 15 bases separating them. CDR3 length: 14 amino acids. The germline V gene has CDR1 MNHNS and CDR2 SASEGT.

The chain is built from TRBV5-6 and TRBJ1-1; D is unresolved. With 0 bases removed from V and 4 bases from J, the gap between germline ends came to 4 bases. Looked up from germline, CDR1 is SGHDT and CDR2 is YYEEEE. CDR3 length equals 12 residues. This chain's CDR3 is CASSLASTEAFF. The CDR3 DNA reads as TGTGCCAGCAGCTTGGCGAGCACTGAAGCTTTCTTT.

This clonotype was detected ten times or more. The V and J genes are TRBV5-6 and TRBJ1-5; D gene uncertain. The CDR3 sequence is 13 residues long. The ends were cut back, 0 bases at V and 5 bases at J, with 6 bases in the middle. Germline CDR1 and CDR2: SGHDT and YYEEEE. The DNA for the CDR3 is TGTGCCAGCAGCTTGGGACCCGATCAGCCCCAGCATTTT. It codes for CASSLGPDQPQHF.

The chain carries TRBV6-1 and TRBJ1-2; 8 bases are shared with TRBD1. Germline V gene data show CDR1 as MNHNS and CDR2 as SASEGT. The CDR3 contains 15 residues. V trimming: 0 bases; J trimming: 13 bases; junction bases outside the gene matches: 13. Here the CDR3 DNA reads TGTGCCAGCAGTGAAGCGTTTGATTGGACAGGGACTTGCACCTTC. It yields the protein CASSEAFDWTGTCTF.

This clonotype has a count of ten or more. The rearrangement links TRBV20-1 to TRBJ2-7; the match to TRBD1 covers 7 bases. This CDR3 contains 15 residues. The germline gives CDR1 DFQATT, CDR2 SNEGSKA (reference sequence). Losses at the gene ends were 0 bases for V and 7 bases for J; bases not matched to a gene: 12. CDR3 residues: CSARDPGQSMREQYF. In DNA, the CDR3 is TGCAGTGCTAGAGATCCGGGACAGTCTATGAGGGAGCAGTACTTC.

The V gene is TRBV3-1, the J gene TRBJ1-5, with TRBD1 matching 7 bases. Germline CDR1 reads LGHDT; CDR2 reads YNNKEL (reference sequence). Trimming removed 1 base from V and 6 bases from J; junction bases left unmatched: 6. This CDR3 has 15 residues. CDR3 DNA sequence: TGTGCCAGCAGCCAAGCACAGGGGTTGGGTCAGCCCCAGCATTTT. Translation: CASSQAQGLGQPQHF.

This clonotype was counted a few times. The chain couples TRBV11-3 to TRBJ2-5; 9 positions match TRBD1. The CDR3 contains 15 residues. Trimming at V came to 5 bases and at J to 5 bases, leaving 9 bases not matched to a gene. Germline assignment: CDR1 SGHNT and CDR2 YENEEA. This chain's CDR3 is CASSANTGGRETQYF. CDR3 nucleotides: TGTGCCAGCAGCGCCAATACAGGGGGCCGGGAGACCCAGTACTTC.

There are a few counts of this clonotype. The V gene is TRBV20-1, the J gene TRBJ1-1; the D is unclear. CDR3 length: 14 residues. V lost 5 bases and J 0 bases, leaving 13 bases between the germline ends. The germline CDR1 and CDR2 sequences are DFQATT and SNEGSKA (reference sequence). This CDR3 reads CSAQSEGMNTEAFF. Here the CDR3 DNA reads TGCAGTGCTCAGTCGGAGGGCATGAACACTGAAGCTTTCTTT.

This clonotype showed up many times. This rearrangement joins TRBV10-3 to TRBJ2-3; 10 bases fit TRBD2. The CDR3 totals 14 residues. The V and J ends lost 10 bases and 3 bases, in that order; junction bases with no gene match: 7. CDR1 ENHRY and CDR2 SYGVKD come from the germline V gene. CDR3 loop: CATEETSGTDTQYF. The CDR3 nucleotides are TGTGCCACGGAAGAGACTAGCGGGACAGATACGCAGTATTTT.

As concerns this clonotype: At one of its ends the junction is not consistent with the germline gene, which may arise from a read error. The chain employs TRBV5-1 and TRBJ2-2; TRBD2 might be the D (5 bases). Germline assignment: CDR1 SGHRS and CDR2 YFSETQ. The CDR3 contains 16 residues. The CDR3, as DNA: TGTGCCAGCAGCTTGGTCCCAGCGGCGAGAACCGGGGAGCTGTTTTTT. It is translated as CASSLVPAARTGELFF.

The chain uses TRBV7-6 and TRBJ2-3; 12 bases fit TRBD1. Trimming cost V 1 base and J 4 bases; bases outside gene matches: 3. The germline V gene encodes CDR1 SGHVS and CDR2 FNYEAQ. This CDR3 region has 16 residues. The CDR3 sequence is CASSLEGQGASDTQYF. The DNA of the CDR3 is TGTGCCAGCAGCTTAGAGGGACAGGGGGCGTCAGATACGCAGTATTTT.